These T cell receptor beta chains were read from a single sample in a study of blood T cell repertoires in COVID-19. Sequencing used immunoSEQ multiplex PCR; TCRdb keeps in-frame clones, though not all of them. This sample has about 120,000 clones, with about 83% found just once. Sequenced: peripheral blood. Receptors were obtained from a man aged 55 to 70 with acute or convalescent COVID-19. The CDR3 runs from the conserved cysteine through the conserved F or W. D genes are given only for firm matches. Clone sizes are given selectively: once, few, many, or a class where the clone is expanded.

V: TRBV28; J: TRBJ1-1; D: TRBD1; size: NA; CDR3: CASSLSGTAMGAFF; DNA: TGTGCCAGCAGCTTATCTGGGACAGCGATGGGAGCTTTCTTT
V: TRBV18; J: TRBJ1-4; D: NA; size: NA; CDR3: CASSLEGEKLFF; DNA: TGTGCCAGCTCCCTCGAGGGTGAAAAACTGTTTTTT
V: TRBV19; J: TRBJ1-2; D: TRBD1; size: NA; CDR3: CASSMTGVPGYTF; DNA: TGTGCCAGTAGTATGACAGGGGTCCCTGGCTACACCTTC
V: TRBV5-6; J: TRBJ2-2; D: NA; size: NA; CDR3: CASSLIAAANTGELFF; DNA: TGTGCCAGCAGCTTGATAGCGGCGGCGAACACCGGGGAGCTGTTTTTT
V: TRBV18; J: TRBJ1-4; D: NA; size: NA; CDR3: CASSPRGGSDEKLFF; DNA: TGTGCCAGCTCACCAAGGGGGGGCTCGGATGAAAAACTGTTTTTT
V: TRBV5-1; J: TRBJ1-3; D: NA; size: NA; CDR3: CASSPRSDSGNTIYF; DNA: TGCGCCAGCAGCCCCAGGTCCGACTCTGGAAACACCATATATTTT
V: TRBV5-1; J: TRBJ2-7; D: NA; size: once; CDR3: CASSLVAGSSYEQYF; DNA: TGCGCCAGCAGCTTGGTCGCGGGAAGCTCCTACGAGCAGTACTTC
V: TRBV18; J: TRBJ2-3; D: NA; size: NA; CDR3: CASSPRKDSSTGTQYF; DNA: TGTGCCAGCTCACCAAGGAAGGACAGTTCTACGGGTACGCAGTATTTT
V: TRBV27; J: TRBJ2-7; D: NA; size: NA; CDR3: CASSFNGANYEQYF; DNA: TGTGCCAGCAGTTTTAACGGAGCGAACTACGAGCAGTACTTC
V: TRBV7-9; J: TRBJ2-7; D: TRBD1; size: NA; CDR3: CASSHDRVGHEQYF; DNA: TGTGCCAGCAGCCACGACAGGGTGGGTCACGAGCAGTACTTC
V: TRBV19; J: TRBJ2-3; D: NA; size: NA; CDR3: CASSRSGAGTDTQYF; DNA: TGTGCCAGTAGTCGATCGGGTGCGGGCACAGATACGCAGTATTTT
V: TRBV27; J: TRBJ2-1; D: NA; size: NA; CDR3: CASSSNPGYNEQFF; DNA: TGTGCCAGCAGTTCTAATCCGGGGTACAATGAGCAGTTCTTC
V: TRBV7-2; J: TRBJ2-1; D: TRBD1; size: NA; CDR3: CASTARDRGYNEQFF; DNA: TGTGCCAGCACCGCCCGGGACAGGGGGTACAATGAGCAGTTCTTC
V: TRBV20-1; J: TRBJ2-5; D: NA; size: NA; CDR3: CSASEEETQYF; DNA: TGCAGTGCTAGCGAGGAAGAGACCCAGTACTTC
V: TRBV24-1; J: TRBJ1-5; D: NA; size: NA; CDR3: CATSDLAGGNQPQHF; DNA: TGTGCCACCAGTGATTTGGCAGGGGGCAATCAGCCCCAGCATTTT
V: TRBV7-3; J: TRBJ1-1; D: NA; size: few; CDR3: CASSSNIGTEAFF; DNA: TGTGCCAGCAGCTCTAATATCGGGACTGAAGCTTTCTTT
V: TRBV5-1; J: TRBJ1-2; D: TRBD1; size: few; CDR3: CASSLEGAHGYTF; DNA: TGCGCCAGCAGCTTGGAGGGGGCGCATGGCTACACCTTC
V: TRBV9; J: TRBJ1-1; D: NA; size: NA; CDR3: CASSARQVNTEAFF; DNA: TGTGCCAGCAGCGCCCGACAGGTAAACACTGAAGCTTTCTTT
V: TRBV10-3; J: TRBJ2-2; D: NA; size: NA; CDR3: CAISVAGGSELFF; DNA: TGTGCCATCAGTGTTGCTGGGGGGTCGGAGCTGTTTTTT
V: TRBV5-6; J: TRBJ2-5; D: NA; size: NA; CDR3: CASRSGVAQWGETQYF; DNA: TGTGCCAGCCGATCAGGGGTGGCTCAGTGGGGCGAGACCCAGTACTTC
V: TRBV6-5; J: TRBJ1-5; D: NA; size: few; CDR3: CATSLDRFNQPQHF; DNA: TGTGCCACCTCCCTGGACAGATTCAATCAGCCCCAGCATTTT
V: TRBV5-6; J: TRBJ2-2; D: NA; size: NA; CDR3: CASSLWPHANTGELFF; DNA: TGTGCCAGCAGCTTGTGGCCACATGCGAACACCGGGGAGCTGTTTTTT
V: TRBV7-3; J: TRBJ2-2; D: NA; size: once; CDR3: CASSSYLTGNTGELFF; DNA: TGTGCCAGCAGCTCCTACCTCACAGGGAACACCGGGGAGCTGTTTTTT
V: TRBV6-2/TRBV6-3; J: TRBJ1-2; D: NA; size: NA; CDR3: CASSYTGEYGYTF; DNA: TGTGCCAGCAGTTATACAGGAGAGTATGGCTACACCTTC
V: TRBV6-2/TRBV6-3; J: TRBJ2-7; D: TRBD2; size: NA; CDR3: CASSVAGLPYEQYF; DNA: TGTGCCAGCAGTGTAGCGGGCCTTCCGTACGAGCAGTACTTC
V: TRBV7-3; J: TRBJ2-6; D: NA; size: NA; CDR3: CASSSDRPSGANVLTF; DNA: TGTGCCAGCAGCTCCGACAGACCCTCTGGGGCCAACGTCCTGACTTTC
V: TRBV19; J: TRBJ1-2; D: TRBD1; size: NA; CDR3: CASSLQGANGYTF; DNA: TGTGCCAGTAGTTTACAGGGGGCTAATGGCTACACCTTC
V: TRBV5-1; J: TRBJ2-3; D: NA; size: NA; CDR3: CASSARSTVADTQYF; DNA: TGCGCCAGCAGCGCCCGGTCGACAGTGGCAGATACGCAGTATTTT
V: TRBV19; J: TRBJ2-7; D: TRBD1; size: NA; CDR3: CASSSIRGTGSYEQYF; DNA: TGTGCCAGTAGTAGTATACGGGGGACAGGGTCCTACGAGCAGTACTTC
V: TRBV11-2; J: TRBJ2-5; D: NA; size: NA; CDR3: CASSSTVSSETQYF; DNA: TGTGCCAGCAGCTCGACAGTCTCGTCGGAGACCCAGTACTTC
V: TRBV19; J: TRBJ2-2; D: TRBD1; size: NA; CDR3: CASSIRTGPANTGELFF; DNA: TGTGCCAGTAGTATCCGGACAGGGCCAGCGAACACCGGGGAGCTGTTTTTT
V: TRBV27; J: TRBJ1-5; D: TRBD1; size: NA; CDR3: CASSLRDSESHQPQHF; DNA: TGTGCCAGCAGTTTACGGGACAGCGAATCCCATCAGCCCCAGCATTTT
V: TRBV5-4; J: TRBJ2-7; D: TRBD1; size: NA; CDR3: CASSLQAGGINEQYF; DNA: TGTGCCAGCAGTCTCCAGGCAGGGGGCATCAACGAGCAGTACTTC
V: TRBV6-2/TRBV6-3; J: TRBJ1-5; D: NA; size: NA; CDR3: CASSFGGHQPQHF; DNA: TGTGCCAGCAGTTTTGGAGGTCATCAGCCCCAGCATTTT
V: TRBV7-2; J: TRBJ1-1; D: TRBD1; size: NA; CDR3: CASSFGQGITEAFF; DNA: TGTGCCAGCAGCTTCGGACAGGGTATTACTGAAGCTTTCTTT
V: TRBV19; J: TRBJ1-3; D: TRBD1; size: NA; CDR3: CASSVRTGYSGNTIYF; DNA: TGTGCCAGTAGTGTTCGGACAGGCTACTCTGGAAACACCATATATTTT
V: TRBV3-1/TRBV3-2; J: TRBJ1-2; D: NA; size: NA; CDR3: CASSQDPGGAMDGYTF; DNA: TGTGCCAGCAGCCAAGATCCGGGGGGCGCGATGGATGGCTACACCTTC
V: TRBV18; J: TRBJ1-1; D: NA; size: NA; CDR3: CASSPEIRGTEAFF; DNA: TGTGCCAGCTCACCCGAGATACGCGGGACTGAAGCTTTCTTT
V: TRBV19; J: TRBJ2-1; D: TRBD1; size: NA; CDR3: CASSPWLGTGNYNEQFF; DNA: TGTGCCAGTAGCCCTTGGCTGGGGACAGGTAATTACAATGAGCAGTTCTTC
V: TRBV18; J: TRBJ1-1; D: NA; size: NA; CDR3: CASSPQERRGLEGAFF; DNA: TGTGCCAGCTCACCACAGGAACGGCGGGGCCTAGAGGGAGCTTTCTTT
V: TRBV19; J: TRBJ2-1; D: TRBD2; size: NA; CDR3: CASSIAGTSGYNEQFF; DNA: TGTGCCAGTAGTATAGCCGGGACTAGCGGCTACAATGAGCAGTTCTTC
V: TRBV7-3; J: TRBJ1-1; D: NA; size: NA; CDR3: CASSPQGTNTEAFF; DNA: TGTGCCAGCAGCCCGCAGGGGACGAACACTGAAGCTTTCTTT
V: TRBV6-5; J: TRBJ1-2; D: NA; size: few; CDR3: CASSSPSGWYGYTF; DNA: TGTGCCAGCAGTTCCCCCAGCGGTTGGTATGGCTACACCTTC
V: TRBV7-8; J: TRBJ1-2; D: TRBD1; size: NA; CDR3: CASSSGAGGPNYGYTF; DNA: TGTGCCAGCAGCTCTGGGGCAGGGGGCCCCAACTATGGCTACACCTTC
V: TRBV4-2; J: TRBJ1-4; D: TRBD1; size: NA; CDR3: CASSQDNKGGVKLFF; DNA: TGTGCCAGCAGCCAAGATAATAAAGGGGGCGTAAAACTGTTTTTT
V: TRBV7-9; J: TRBJ2-3; D: TRBD2; size: NA; CDR3: CASSLSPSGAGPDTQYF; DNA: TGTGCCAGCAGCCTATCCCCTAGCGGGGCGGGCCCAGATACGCAGTATTTT
V: TRBV2; J: TRBJ2-7; D: NA; size: NA; CDR3: CASSETPPLGGTAYEQYF; DNA: TGTGCCAGCAGTGAAACCCCTCCCTTAGGGGGAACGGCCTACGAGCAGTACTTC